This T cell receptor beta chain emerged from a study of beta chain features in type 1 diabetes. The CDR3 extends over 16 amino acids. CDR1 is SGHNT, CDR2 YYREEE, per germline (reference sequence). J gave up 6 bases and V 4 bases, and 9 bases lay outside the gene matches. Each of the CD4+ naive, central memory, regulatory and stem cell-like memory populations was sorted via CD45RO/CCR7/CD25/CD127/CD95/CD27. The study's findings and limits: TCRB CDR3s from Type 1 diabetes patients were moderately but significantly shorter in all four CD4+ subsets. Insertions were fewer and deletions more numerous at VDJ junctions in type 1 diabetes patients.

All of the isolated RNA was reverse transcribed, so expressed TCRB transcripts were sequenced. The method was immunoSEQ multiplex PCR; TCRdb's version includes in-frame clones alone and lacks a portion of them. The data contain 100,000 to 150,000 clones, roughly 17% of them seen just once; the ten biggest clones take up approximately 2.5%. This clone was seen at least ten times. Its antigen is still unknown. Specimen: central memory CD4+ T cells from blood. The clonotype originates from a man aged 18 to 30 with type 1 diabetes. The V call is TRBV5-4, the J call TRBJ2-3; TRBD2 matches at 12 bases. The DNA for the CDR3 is TGTGCCAGCAGCGCTACTAGCGGGGGGTCCCCGGATACGCAGTATTTT. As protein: CASSATSGGSPDTQYF.